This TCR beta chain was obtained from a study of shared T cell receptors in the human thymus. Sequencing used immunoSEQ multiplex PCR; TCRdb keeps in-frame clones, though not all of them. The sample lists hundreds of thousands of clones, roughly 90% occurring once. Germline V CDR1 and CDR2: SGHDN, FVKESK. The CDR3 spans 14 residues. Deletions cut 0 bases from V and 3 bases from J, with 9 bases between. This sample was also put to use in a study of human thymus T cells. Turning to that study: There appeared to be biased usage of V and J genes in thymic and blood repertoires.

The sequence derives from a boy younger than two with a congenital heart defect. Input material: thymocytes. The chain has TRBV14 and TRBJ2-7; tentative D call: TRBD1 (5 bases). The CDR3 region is CASSQEGHYYEQYF. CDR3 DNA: TGTGCCAGCAGCCAAGAAGGACACTACTACGAGCAGTACTTC.